The 29 T cell receptor beta chains below come from one sample, sequenced in a study of blood T cell repertoires in COVID-19. The method was immunoSEQ multiplex PCR; TCRdb's version includes in-frame clones alone and lacks a portion of them. The data hold 240,000 or so clones, with about 80% observed a single time. Sequenced material: peripheral blood. Every receptor here comes from a woman aged 80 or over with acute or convalescent COVID-19.

The CDR3 spells CASSKDRLQPQHF. As DNA, the CDR3 is TGTGCCAGCAGTAAAGACAGGCTTCAGCCCCAGCATTTT. This chain uses TRBV6-2 or TRBV6-3 with TRBJ1-5; a possible D gene is TRBD1 (6 bases). Germline-derived CDR1 and CDR2 are MNHEY and SVGEGT. CDR3 length: 13 residues. V was pared by 5 bases and J by 6 bases, with 11 bases between.

The V gene is TRBV29-1, the J gene TRBJ1-4, with a possible D match to TRBD1 (5 bases). Germline V gives CDR1 SQVTM, CDR2 ANQGSEA. The CDR3 sequence is 13 residues long. Trimming shortened V by 6 bases and J by 3 bases, and 11 bases separated the two germline ends. As DNA, the CDR3 is TGCAGCGTCCAGGACATGTCTAATGAAAAACTGTTTTTT. Translated: CSVQDMSNEKLFF.

The CDR3, as DNA: TGTGCCAGCAGTTTTAGAGTGAGGGTGAGCGGTACGAACACCGGGGAGCTGTTTTTT. Amino acid sequence: CASSFRVRVSGTNTGELFF. This sequence joins TRBV27 and TRBJ2-2, with D possibly matching TRBD2 (5 bases). CDR1 is MNHEY, CDR2 SMNVEV, per germline (reference sequence). Trimming removed 3 bases from V and 0 bases from J, with 20 bases in between. This CDR3 contains 19 residues.

The CDR3 nucleotides are TGTGCCAGCAGTTTAGGGGGACACAACTATGGCTACACCTTC. Encoded protein: CASSLGGHNYGYTF. The chain is built from TRBV28 and TRBJ1-2, with a possible D match to TRBD1 (6 bases). CDR1 is MDHEN and CDR2 is SYDVKM in the germline V gene. The CDR3 has 14 residues. V was cut by 2 bases and J by 2 bases, with 9 bases left in between.

This chain joins TRBV2 and TRBJ1-6, with D possibly matching TRBD1 (6 bases). Trimming took off 5 bases at V and 5 bases at J, with 10 bases between the two ends. The CDR3 consists of 14 residues. Germline loops: CDR1 SNHLY, CDR2 FYNNEI. The CDR3 nucleotides are TGTGCCAGCAGTACAGGGACTAATAATTCACCCCTCCACTTT. It translates to CASSTGTNNSPLHF.

The chain has TRBV5-5 and TRBJ2-3, with D possibly TRBD2 on 5 matching bases. The CDR3 runs 14 residues. V was trimmed by 1 base and J by 0 bases, leaving 6 bases between them. Germline V gene lookup returns CDR1 SGHKS and CDR2 YYEKEE (reference sequence). DNA for the CDR3: TGTGCCAGCAGCTTGTCGGGGAGCACAGATACGCAGTATTTT. Its translation: CASSLSGSTDTQYF.

J is TRBJ1-3 and V is TRBV11-3; D unresolved. The V and J ends lost 5 bases and 3 bases respectively, with 8 bases between them. This CDR3 has 13 residues. Per the germline V gene, CDR1 is SGHNT and CDR2 is YENEEA. In nucleotides, the CDR3 is TGTGCCAGCAGCCAGGCTGGTGGAAACACCATATATTTT. Translated, it gives CASSQAGGNTIYF.

V and J are TRBV7-2 and TRBJ1-5; TRBD1 matches 8 bases. This CDR3 comprises 15 residues. The trim removed 5 bases at V and 4 bases at J, leaving 7 bases unmatched. Per germline, CDR1 SGHTA and CDR2 FQGNSA. The CDR3 DNA reads as TGTGCCAGCAGCCCTAGGGGGACAGGAAATCAGCCCCAGCATTTT. Amino acid sequence: CASSPRGTGNQPQHF.

The rearrangement joins TRBV6-5 to TRBJ2-3, with D tentatively TRBD2 (6 bases). Germline V gene sequence: CDR1 MNHEY, CDR2 SVGAGI. Trimming took off 6 bases at V and 8 bases at J, with 15 bases between the two ends. The CDR3 is 13 amino acids. CDR3: CASRTRSGGTQYF. The DNA of the CDR3 is TGTGCCAGCAGAACTCGCTCCGGGGGTACGCAGTATTTT.

The rearrangement links TRBV6-5 to TRBJ1-5; D perhaps matches TRBD1 (5 bases). The V and J ends lost 6 bases and 1 base respectively, with 7 bases between them. From germline, CDR1 is MNHEY and CDR2 SVGAGI. CDR3 length: 13 residues. CDR3 residues: CASRGQSNQPQHF. DNA of the CDR3: TGTGCCAGCAGGGGGCAGAGCAATCAGCCCCAGCATTTT.

The rearrangement uses TRBV3-1 (or the pseudogene TRBV3-2) and TRBJ2-1, with 8 positions matching TRBD1. The V segment lost 6 bases and the J segment 4 bases; nucleotides outside the gene matches: 5. Germline lookup yields CDR1 LGHDT and CDR2 YNNKEL (reference sequence). The CDR3 sequence is 14 residues long. CDR3 in amino acids: CASRDRAVYNEQFF. DNA for the CDR3: TGTGCCAGCAGGGACAGGGCGGTTTACAATGAGCAGTTCTTC.

The V call is TRBV5-6, the J call TRBJ2-3; D not certain. The V end was cut by 4 bases, the J end by 11 bases, with 14 bases between. The germline V gene has CDR1 SGHDT and CDR2 YYEEEE. This CDR3 spans 12 amino acids. The CDR3: CASSSPKRWQYF. The CDR3 nucleotides are TGTGCCAGCAGCAGCCCGAAACGCTGGCAGTATTTT.

This clone is a singleton in its sample. The gene calls are TRBV5-1 and TRBJ2-1, with D unclear. Germline-derived CDR1 and CDR2 are SGHRS and YFSETQ. This CDR3 contains 13 residues. Trimming stripped 0 bases from V and 9 bases from J, with 10 bases between. In DNA, the CDR3 is TGCGCCAGCAGCTTGGCCTTGGCCATTGAGCAGTTCTTC. Amino acid sequence: CASSLALAIEQFF.

This chain links TRBV2 with TRBJ1-2, with D maybe TRBD1 (6 bases). CDR1 SNHLY and CDR2 FYNNEI come from the germline V gene. CDR3 length equals 13 residues. Trimming cost V 5 bases and J 4 bases, with 11 bases left between them. CDR3 in amino acids: CASSRGQPYGYTF. The CDR3 DNA sequence: TGTGCCAGCAGTCGCGGACAGCCCTATGGCTACACCTTC.

The J gene is TRBJ2-7, the V gene TRBV9, with TRBD1 matching over 7 bases. With 4 bases clipped from V and 7 bases from J, the junction kept 11 bases outside the gene matches. The germline V gene encodes CDR1 SGDLS and CDR2 YYNGEE. CDR3 length: 14 residues. The CDR3 loop is CASSLGTATREQYF. In DNA form, the CDR3 reads TGTGCCAGCAGCCTCGGGACAGCTACTCGGGAGCAGTACTTC.

The chain employs TRBV28 and TRBJ2-5, with 7 bases matching TRBD1. Germline values: CDR1 MDHEN, CDR2 SYDVKM. V lost 6 bases to trimming and J lost 1 base; unmatched junction nucleotides: 8. The length of the CDR3 is 15 residues. The CDR3 DNA follows: TGTGCCAGCAGCAAACTCGGACAGGTCCAAGAGACCCAGTACTTC. The encoded protein is CASSKLGQVQETQYF.

This clone appeared a few times. The chain uses TRBV7-3 and TRBJ2-1; 10 bases map to TRBD2. Germline assignment: CDR1 SGHTA and CDR2 FQGTGA. The CDR3 contains 15 residues. After removal of 5 bases from V and 6 bases from J, the junction contained 7 bases not matched to a gene. The CDR3 nucleotides are TGTGCCAGCAGCCCAAGGACTAGCGGCCTCAATGAGCAGTTCTTC. It is translated as CASSPRTSGLNEQFF.

The CDR3 DNA reads TGTGCCAGCTCACCACTAGCGGGGGGGCCAGATACGCAGTATTTT. Protein sequence: CASSPLAGGPDTQYF. The gene calls are TRBV18 and TRBJ2-3; 11 positions match TRBD2. The CDR3 spans 15 residues. Germline CDR1 reads KGHSH; CDR2 reads LQKENI. V lost 1 base and J lost 4; bases outside the gene matches: 1. Full variable domain (rest looked up from reference TRBV18 and TRBJ2-3): NAGVMQNPRHLVRRRGQEARLRCSPMKGHSHVYWYRQLPEEGLKFMVYLQKENIIDESGMPKERFSAEFPKEGPSILRIQQVVRGDSAAYFCASSPLAGGPDTQYFGPGTRLTVL.

The rearrangement uses TRBV9 and TRBJ2-3; 7 bases match TRBD2. With 0 bases clipped from V and 1 base from J, the junction kept 2 bases outside the gene matches. This CDR3 comprises 15 residues. The V gene's germline CDR1 is SGDLS and CDR2 YYNGEE. CDR3 region: CASSVGLAGTDTQYF. For the CDR3, the DNA is TGTGCCAGCAGCGTAGGGCTAGCGGGCACAGATACGCAGTATTTT.

The genes are TRBV4-2 and TRBJ2-3, with TRBD1 matching over 7 bases. V gave up 1 base and J gave up 3 bases; unmatched junction bases: 10. Germline V lookup: CDR1 LGHNA, CDR2 YNFKEQ. The CDR3 has 17 residues. The CDR3 coding sequence is TGTGCCAGCAGCCAAGGCCGACAGGGAATGAGGACAGATACGCAGTATTTT. As protein: CASSQGRQGMRTDTQYF.

The rearrangement joins TRBV27 to TRBJ1-3; TRBD1 aligns across 9 bases. This CDR3 has 13 residues. Trimming took 6 bases from V and 4 from J; bases not matched to a gene: 1. Germline-derived CDR1 and CDR2 are MNHEY and SMNVEV (reference sequence). In nucleotides, the CDR3 is TGTGCCAGCAGGGGGACAGGGGGAAACACCATATATTTT. Protein sequence: CASRGTGGNTIYF.

The chain employs TRBV7-3 and TRBJ1-5; 7 nucleotides align to TRBD1. CDR3 length: 16 amino acids. V was clipped by 0 bases and J by 5 bases; unmatched bases: 7. The germline V gene has CDR1 SGHTA and CDR2 FQGTGA. In DNA, the CDR3 is TGTGCCAGCAGCTTAACGCGGGGACAGAGTTATCAGCCCCAGCATTTT. It yields the protein CASSLTRGQSYQPQHF.

The rearrangement joins TRBV18 to TRBJ1-3; D ambiguous. The CDR3 loop spans 15 amino acids. Trimming removed 1 base from V and 0 bases from J, with 7 bases in between. Germline V CDR1 and CDR2: KGHSH, LQKENI. The chain's CDR3 is CASSPQESSGNTIYF. The CDR3 region has the DNA TGTGCCAGCTCACCACAGGAGAGCTCTGGAAACACCATATATTTT. Using reference TRBV18 and TRBJ1-3 for the parts outside the CDR3, the full variable domain is NAGVMQNPRHLVRRRGQEARLRCSPMKGHSHVYWYRQLPEEGLKFMVYLQKENIIDESGMPKERFSAEFPKEGPSILRIQQVVRGDSAAYFCASSPQESSGNTIYFGEGSWLTVV.

This clone was counted once. The chain carries TRBV11-3 and TRBJ2-5; TRBD2 aligns across 7 bases. The length of the CDR3 is 18 residues. The germline CDR1 and CDR2 sequences are SGHNT and YENEEA. Losses at the gene ends were 0 bases for V and 3 bases for J; bases not matched to a gene: 13. This CDR3 is CASSLEKAGLLAEETQYF. The CDR3 coding sequence is TGTGCCAGCAGCTTAGAGAAGGCCGGCCTCCTAGCGGAAGAGACCCAGTACTTC.

The J gene is TRBJ1-1, the V gene TRBV7-2, with 7 nucleotides matching TRBD1. Germline assignment: CDR1 SGHTA and CDR2 FQGNSA. V dropped 3 bases and J dropped 6; count of bases not matched to a gene: 7. The CDR3 totals 14 residues. CDR3 DNA: TGTGCCAGCAGCTTGTTAGGGGGCGTCGCTGAAGCTTTCTTT. Translation: CASSLLGGVAEAFF.

This chain's CDR3 is CASSRTGDRVNYGYTF. The CDR3 DNA reads TGTGCCAGTAGCAGAACCGGGGACAGGGTGAACTATGGCTACACCTTC. This sequence joins TRBV19 and TRBJ1-2; TRBD1 agrees at 9 bases. CDR3 length: 16 residues. Germline lookup yields CDR1 LNHDA and CDR2 SQIVND (reference sequence). With V trimmed by 6 bases and J by 2 bases, 10 bases remained unmatched. Full variable domain (missing parts from reference TRBV19 and TRBJ1-2): DGGITQSPKYLFRKEGQNVTLSCEQNLNHDAMYWYRQDPGQGLRLIYYSQIVNDFQKGDIAEGYSVSREKKESFPLTVTSAQKNPTAFYLCASSRTGDRVNYGYTFGSGTRLTVV.

The chain employs TRBV6-2 or TRBV6-3 and TRBJ2-3; a weak D match, TRBD2 (6 bases). Germline V gene data show CDR1 as MNHEY and CDR2 as SVGEGT. The V and J ends lost 4 bases and 4 bases respectively, with 12 bases between them. This CDR3 comprises 14 residues. The DNA of the CDR3 is TGTGCCAGCAGTTCGGCTAGCGTGCCAGATACGCAGTATTTT. It encodes CASSSASVPDTQYF.

This chain uses TRBV28 with TRBJ1-5, with 7 nucleotides matching TRBD1. CDR1 MDHEN and CDR2 SYDVKM come from the germline V gene. The CDR3 consists of 15 residues. Trimming at V came to 3 bases and at J to 11 bases, leaving 13 bases not matched to a gene. The CDR3 DNA is TGTGCCAGCAGTTTCCGGACAGGCCGCCCCGGAACCCAGCATTTT. Its translation is CASSFRTGRPGTQHF. Drawing the rest from reference TRBV28 and TRBJ1-5, the complete variable domain is DVKVTQSSRYLVKRTGEKVFLECVQDMDHENMFWYRQDPGLGLRLIYFSYDVKMKEKGDIPEGYSVSREKKERFSLILESASTNQTSMYLCASSFRTGRPGTQHFGDGTRLSIL.

The CDR3 bases are TGTGCCAGCAGGGGGGCAGGGGTGACCTATGGCTACACCTTC. This sequence encodes CASRGAGVTYGYTF. The chain employs TRBV6-6 and TRBJ1-2; weak D call: TRBD1 (6 bases). V was clipped by 6 bases and J by 4 bases, with 15 bases between them. This CDR3 is 14 amino acids long. Germline assignment: CDR1 MNHNY and CDR2 SVGAGI (reference sequence).